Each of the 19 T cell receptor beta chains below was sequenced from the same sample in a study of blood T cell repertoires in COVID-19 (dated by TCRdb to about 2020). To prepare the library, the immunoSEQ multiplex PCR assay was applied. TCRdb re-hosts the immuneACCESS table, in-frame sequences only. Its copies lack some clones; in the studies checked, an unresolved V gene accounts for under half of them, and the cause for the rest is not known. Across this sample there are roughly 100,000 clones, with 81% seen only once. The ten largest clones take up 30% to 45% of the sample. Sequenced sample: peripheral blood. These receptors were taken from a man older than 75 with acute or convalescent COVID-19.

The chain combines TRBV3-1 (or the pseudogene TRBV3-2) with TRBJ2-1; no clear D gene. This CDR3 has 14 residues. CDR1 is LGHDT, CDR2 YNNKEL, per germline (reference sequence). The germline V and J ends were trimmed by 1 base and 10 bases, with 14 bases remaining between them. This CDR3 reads CASSQGGLGAEQFF. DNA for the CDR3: TGTGCCAGCAGCCAAGGAGGATTAGGAGCAGAGCAGTTCTTC.

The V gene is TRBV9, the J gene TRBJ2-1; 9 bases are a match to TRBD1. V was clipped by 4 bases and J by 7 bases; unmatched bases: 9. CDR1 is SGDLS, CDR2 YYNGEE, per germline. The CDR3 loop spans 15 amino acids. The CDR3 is CASSPRTGVGNEQFF. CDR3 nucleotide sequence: TGTGCCAGCAGCCCACGGACAGGGGTAGGGAATGAGCAGTTCTTC.

In DNA, the CDR3 is TGTGCCAGCATTAAGCGGGAGGGCCGTGAGGAGACCCAGTACTTC. Its protein is CASIKREGREETQYF. The chain is built from TRBV2 and TRBJ2-5; 10 nucleotides agree with TRBD2. The CDR3 runs 15 residues. Germline CDR1 is SNHLY and CDR2 is FYNNEI. V lost 7 bases, J lost 5 bases, and 10 bases stayed unmatched.

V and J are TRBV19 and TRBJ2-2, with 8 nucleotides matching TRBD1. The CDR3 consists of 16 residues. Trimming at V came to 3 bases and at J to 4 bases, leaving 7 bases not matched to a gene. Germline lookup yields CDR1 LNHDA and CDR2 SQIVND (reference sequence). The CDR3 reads CASSMDRAVGTGELFF. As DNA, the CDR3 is TGTGCCAGTAGTATGGACAGGGCGGTAGGCACCGGGGAGCTGTTTTTT. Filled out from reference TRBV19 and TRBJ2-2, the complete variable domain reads DGGITQSPKYLFRKEGQNVTLSCEQNLNHDAMYWYRQDPGQGLRLIYYSQIVNDFQKGDIAEGYSVSREKKESFPLTVTSAQKNPTAFYLCASSMDRAVGTGELFFGEGSRLTVL.

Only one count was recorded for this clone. CDR3 region: CASSLYRDNTEAFF. DNA for the CDR3: TGTGCCAGCAGTTTATACAGGGATAACACTGAAGCTTTCTTT. J is TRBJ1-1 and V is TRBV28; a possible D gene is TRBD1 (6 bases). Per the germline V gene, CDR1 is MDHEN and CDR2 is SYDVKM. CDR3 length: 14 residues. V was cut by 1 base and J by 2 bases, with 8 bases left in between. The entire variable domain, with the rest obtained from reference TRBV28 and TRBJ1-1, is as follows: DVKVTQSSRYLVKRTGEKVFLECVQDMDHENMFWYRQDPGLGLRLIYFSYDVKMKEKGDIPEGYSVSREKKERFSLILESASTNQTSMYLCASSLYRDNTEAFFGQGTRLTVV.

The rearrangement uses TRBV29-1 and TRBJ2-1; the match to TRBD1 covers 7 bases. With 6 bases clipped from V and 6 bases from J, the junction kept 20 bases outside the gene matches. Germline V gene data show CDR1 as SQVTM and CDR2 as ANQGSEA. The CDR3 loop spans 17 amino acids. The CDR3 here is CSVEPGQYPPGTNEQFF. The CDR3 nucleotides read TGCAGCGTAGAACCGGGACAGTATCCCCCAGGCACCAATGAGCAGTTCTTC.

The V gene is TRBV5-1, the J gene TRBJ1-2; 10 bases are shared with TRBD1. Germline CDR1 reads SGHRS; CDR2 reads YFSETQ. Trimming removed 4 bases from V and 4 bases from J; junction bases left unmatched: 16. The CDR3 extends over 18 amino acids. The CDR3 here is CASSTAGTGVPLGYGYTF. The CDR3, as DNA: TGCGCCAGCAGCACGGCCGGGACAGGGGTCCCGCTTGGCTATGGCTACACCTTC.

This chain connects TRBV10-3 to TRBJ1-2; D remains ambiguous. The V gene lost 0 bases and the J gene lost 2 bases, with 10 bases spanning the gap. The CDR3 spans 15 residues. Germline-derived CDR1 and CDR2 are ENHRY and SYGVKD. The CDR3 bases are TGTGCCATCAGTGAGTCGCAAGCGGCGAACTATGGCTACACCTTC. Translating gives CAISESQAANYGYTF.

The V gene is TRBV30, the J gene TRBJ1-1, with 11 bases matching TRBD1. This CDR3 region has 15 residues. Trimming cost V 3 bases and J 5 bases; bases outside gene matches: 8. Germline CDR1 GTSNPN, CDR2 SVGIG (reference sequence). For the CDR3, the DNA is TGTGCCTGGAGACCCTGGGACAGGGGGGTGACTGAAGCTTTCTTT. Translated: CAWRPWDRGVTEAFF.

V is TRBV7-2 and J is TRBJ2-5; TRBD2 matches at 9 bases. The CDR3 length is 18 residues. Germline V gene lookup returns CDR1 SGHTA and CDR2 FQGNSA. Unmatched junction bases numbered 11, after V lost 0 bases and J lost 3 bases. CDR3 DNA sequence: TGTGCCAGCAGCTTAGCGCTAATGGCTAGCGGGGCGAAAGAGACCCAGTACTTC. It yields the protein CASSLALMASGAKETQYF. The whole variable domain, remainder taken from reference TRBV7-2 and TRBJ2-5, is GAGVSQSPSNKVTEKGKDVELRCDPISGHTALYWYRQSLGQGLEFLIYFQGNSAPDKSGLPSDRFSAERTGGSVSTLTIQRTQQEDSAVYLCASSLALMASGAKETQYFGPGTRLLVL.

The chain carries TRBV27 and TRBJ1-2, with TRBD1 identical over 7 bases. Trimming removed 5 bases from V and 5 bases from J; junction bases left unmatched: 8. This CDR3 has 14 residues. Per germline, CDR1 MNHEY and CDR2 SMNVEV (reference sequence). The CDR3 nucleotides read TGTGCCAGCAGTAAACCGGGACAGACTTATGGCTACACCTTC. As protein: CASSKPGQTYGYTF.

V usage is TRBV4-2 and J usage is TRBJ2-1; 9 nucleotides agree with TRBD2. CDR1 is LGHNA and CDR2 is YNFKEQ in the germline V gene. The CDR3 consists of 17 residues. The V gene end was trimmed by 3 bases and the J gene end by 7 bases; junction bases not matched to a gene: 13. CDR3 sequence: CASSHRGAAGGRNEQFF. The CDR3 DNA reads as TGTGCCAGCAGCCATCGAGGGGCCGCGGGAGGGCGAAATGAGCAGTTCTTC.

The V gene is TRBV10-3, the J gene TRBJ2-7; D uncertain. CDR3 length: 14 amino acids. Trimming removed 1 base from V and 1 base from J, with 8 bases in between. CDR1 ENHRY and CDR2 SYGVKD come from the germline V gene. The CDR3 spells CAISEFSGSYEQYF. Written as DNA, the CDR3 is TGTGCCATCAGTGAGTTCTCCGGGTCCTACGAGCAGTACTTC.

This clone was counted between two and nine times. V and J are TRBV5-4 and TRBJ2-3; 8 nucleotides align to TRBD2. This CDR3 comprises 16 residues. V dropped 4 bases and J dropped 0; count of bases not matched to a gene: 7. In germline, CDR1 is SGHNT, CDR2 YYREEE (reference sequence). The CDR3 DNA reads TGTGCCAGCAGCCCCGGCGGGAGGCCGAGCACAGATACGCAGTATTTT. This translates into CASSPGGRPSTDTQYF.

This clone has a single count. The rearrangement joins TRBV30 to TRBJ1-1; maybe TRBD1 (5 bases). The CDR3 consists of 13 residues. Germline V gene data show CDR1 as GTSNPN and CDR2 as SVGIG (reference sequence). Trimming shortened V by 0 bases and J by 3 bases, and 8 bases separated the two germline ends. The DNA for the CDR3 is TGTGCCTGGAGTGTACGGGGGGACACTGAAGCTTTCTTT. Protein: CAWSVRGDTEAFF. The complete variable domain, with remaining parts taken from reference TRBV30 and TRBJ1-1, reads SQTIHQWPATLVQPVGSPLSLECTVEGTSNPNLYWYRQAAGRGLQLLFYSVGIGQISSEVPQNLSASRPQDRQFILSSKKLLLSDSGFYLCAWSVRGDTEAFFGQGTRLTVV.

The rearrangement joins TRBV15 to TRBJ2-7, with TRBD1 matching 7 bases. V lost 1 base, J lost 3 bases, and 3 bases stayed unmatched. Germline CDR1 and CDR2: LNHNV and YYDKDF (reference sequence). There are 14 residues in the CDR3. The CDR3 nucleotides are TGTGCCACCAGCAGAGCGGACAGGTTCTACGAGCAGTACTTC. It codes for CATSRADRFYEQYF.

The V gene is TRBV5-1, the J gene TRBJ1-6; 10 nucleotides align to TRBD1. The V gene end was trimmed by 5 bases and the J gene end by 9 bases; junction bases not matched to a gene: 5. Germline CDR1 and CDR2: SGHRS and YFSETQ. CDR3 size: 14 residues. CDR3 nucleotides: TGCGCCAGCAGGGAGGGACAGGGGAGTTCACCCCTCCACTTT. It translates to CASREGQGSSPLHF.

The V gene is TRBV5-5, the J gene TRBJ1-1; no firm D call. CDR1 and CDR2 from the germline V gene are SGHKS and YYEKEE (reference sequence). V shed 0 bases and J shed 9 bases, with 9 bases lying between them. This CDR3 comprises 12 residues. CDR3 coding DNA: TGTGCCAGCAGCTTGGCCGAGGTAAAAGCTTTCTTT. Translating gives CASSLAEVKAFF.

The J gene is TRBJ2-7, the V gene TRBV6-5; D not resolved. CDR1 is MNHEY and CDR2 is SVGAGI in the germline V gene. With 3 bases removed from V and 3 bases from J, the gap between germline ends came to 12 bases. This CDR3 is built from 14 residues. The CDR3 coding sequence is TGTGCCAGCAGTTATCGCGCGGAACTCTACGAGCAGTACTTC. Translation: CASSYRAELYEQYF.